The clone carrying this TCR beta chain was counted once. This CDR3 spans 15 amino acids. The V gene lost 5 bases and the J gene lost 6 bases, with 17 bases spanning the gap. CDR1 is SGHAT, CDR2 FQDESV, per germline (reference sequence). In the study's own analysis: Reference gene primer amplification gave nucleated cell count estimates. The repertoire was sequenced with immunoSEQ multiplex PCR; TCRdb's copy has only in-frame clones and lacks some. The DNA gave D and trimming, while V, J and clone size come from that table. The sample lists 200,000 to 250,000 clones, approximately 90% occurring once. The data derive from a study of blood T cell repertoires in COVID-19. Study context: The United States, Italy and Spain were the sources of the acute and convalescent COVID-19 samples.

This clonotype was obtained from a man aged 30-40 years with COVID-19, enrolled during active disease. Sequences were obtained from peripheral blood. The V call is TRBV11-1, the J call TRBJ2-1, with a possible D match to TRBD2 (5 bases). CDR3 bases: TGTGCCAGCAGCGACTATGCCCGGACGGGCAATGAGCAGTTCTTC. Protein: CASSDYARTGNEQFF. Supplemented by reference TRBV11-1 and TRBJ2-1, the full variable domain reads EAEVAQSPRYKITEKSQAVAFWCDPISGHATLYWYRQILGQGPELLVQFQDESVVDDSQLPKDRFSAERLKGVDSTLKIQPAELGDSAMYLCASSDYARTGNEQFFGPGTRLTVL.